Below, 3 T cell receptor beta chains from the same sample are listed, as sequenced in a study of T cell responses to AZD1222 COVID-19 vaccine. The assay was immunoSEQ multiplex PCR, and TCRdb's table has in-frame clones only and misses some. The data show 100,000 to 150,000 clones, 75% to 90% seen once. The specimen comprised peripheral blood, sampled on day 0 of AZD1222 vaccination. The receptors were sampled from an adult in good health.

The CDR3 sequence is CASSRGTGTYNEQFF. The CDR3 DNA is TGTGCCAGTAGCCGGGGGACAGGGACATACAATGAGCAGTTCTTC. V gene TRBV19 combines with J gene TRBJ2-1; 9 bases line up with TRBD1. Trimming at V came to 6 bases and at J to 4 bases, leaving 7 bases not matched to a gene. The CDR3 is 15 residues long. The V gene's germline CDR1 is LNHDA and CDR2 SQIVND (reference sequence).

This chain connects TRBV9 to TRBJ1-4; 10 bases agree with TRBD1. The V gene's germline CDR1 is SGDLS and CDR2 YYNGEE. The CDR3 has 15 residues. Trimming at V came to 4 bases and at J to 6 bases, leaving 6 bases not matched to a gene. The CDR3 bases are TGTGCCAGCAGCACCCGACAGGGGGCGGATGAAAAACTGTTTTTT. It codes for CASSTRQGADEKLFF.

The chain carries TRBV19 and TRBJ2-7; 12 bases align to TRBD1. CDR1 is LNHDA, CDR2 SQIVND, per germline (reference sequence). This CDR3 contains 15 residues. Losses at the gene ends were 5 bases for V and 2 bases for J; bases not matched to a gene: 4. Here the CDR3 reads CASSPGTGGTYEQYF. The CDR3 DNA reads as TGTGCCAGTAGTCCCGGGACAGGGGGCACCTACGAGCAGTACTTC. The whole variable domain, remainder taken from reference TRBV19 and TRBJ2-7, is DGGITQSPKYLFRKEGQNVTLSCEQNLNHDAMYWYRQDPGQGLRLIYYSQIVNDFQKGDIAEGYSVSREKKESFPLTVTSAQKNPTAFYLCASSPGTGGTYEQYFGPGTRLTVT.